This T cell receptor beta chain was obtained from a study of blood T cell repertoires in COVID-19. On the study more broadly: Both acute and convalescent COVID-19 samples were obtained from the United States, Italy and Spain. From T cells, B-cell-depleted T cells, or PBMCs came the material, which was cDNA or gDNA.

As handled by the study authors: It was from reference gene primer amplification that nucleated cell counts were estimated. Profiled with immunoSEQ multiplex PCR; TCRdb holds only in-frame clones, not every one. The V and J calls and clone size were taken over from that table, and D and trimming were inferred from the DNA. The sample lists roughly 180,000 clones, around four fifths occurring once. Sequencing was carried out using peripheral blood. The clonotype was recovered from a young woman with acute or convalescent COVID-19.

The CDR3 sequence is CASSYSGPSGGALLNTQYF. The CDR3 coding sequence is TGTGCCAGCAGTTACTCCGGTCCGTCAGGGGGCGCATTACTAAATACGCAGTATTTT. The chain uses TRBV6-2 or TRBV6-3 and TRBJ2-3, with 8 bases fitting TRBD1. J was trimmed by 7 bases and V by 0 bases; bases with no gene match: 18. In germline, CDR1 is MNHEY, CDR2 SVGEGT. CDR3 size: 19 residues.